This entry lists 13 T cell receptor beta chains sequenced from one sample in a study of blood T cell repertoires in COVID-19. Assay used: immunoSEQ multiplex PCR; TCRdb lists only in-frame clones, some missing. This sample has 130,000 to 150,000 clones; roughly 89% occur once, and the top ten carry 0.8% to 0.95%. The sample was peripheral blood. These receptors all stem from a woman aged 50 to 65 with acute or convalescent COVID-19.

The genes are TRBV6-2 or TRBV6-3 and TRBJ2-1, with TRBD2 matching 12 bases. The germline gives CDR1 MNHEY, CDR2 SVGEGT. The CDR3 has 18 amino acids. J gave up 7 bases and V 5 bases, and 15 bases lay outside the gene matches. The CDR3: CASSTVPPTSGRRNEQFF. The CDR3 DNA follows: TGTGCCAGCAGTACTGTCCCGCCTACTAGCGGGAGGAGGAATGAGCAGTTCTTC.

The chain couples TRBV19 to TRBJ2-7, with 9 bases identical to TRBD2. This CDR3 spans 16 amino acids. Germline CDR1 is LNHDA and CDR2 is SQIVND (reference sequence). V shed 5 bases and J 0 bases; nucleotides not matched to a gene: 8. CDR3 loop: CASSGLGLAPSYEQYF. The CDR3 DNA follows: TGTGCCAGTAGTGGACTAGGACTAGCGCCCTCCTACGAGCAGTACTTC.

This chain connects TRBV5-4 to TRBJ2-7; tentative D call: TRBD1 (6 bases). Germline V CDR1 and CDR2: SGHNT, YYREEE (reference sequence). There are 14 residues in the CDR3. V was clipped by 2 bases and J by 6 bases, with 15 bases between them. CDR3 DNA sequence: TGTGCCAGCAGCTTCCCAGGGGAACTGGGCGAGCAGTACTTC. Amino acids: CASSFPGELGEQYF. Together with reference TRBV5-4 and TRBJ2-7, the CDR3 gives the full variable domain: ETGVTQSPTHLIKTRGQQVTLRCSSQSGHNTVSWYQQALGQGPQFIFQYYREEENGRGNFPPRFSGLQFPNYSSELNVNALELDDSALYLCASSFPGELGEQYFGPGTRLTVT.

The CDR3 sequence: CASGPSSHSVNEQFF. The CDR3 DNA reads as TGTGCTAGTGGACCCTCTAGCCACTCTGTGAATGAGCAGTTCTTC. The V and J genes are TRBV12-5 and TRBJ2-1, with D maybe TRBD2 (5 bases). The CDR3 spans 15 residues. Germline-derived CDR1 and CDR2 are LGHNT and FRNRAP. V dropped 6 bases and J dropped 7 bases, with 19 bases sitting between them.

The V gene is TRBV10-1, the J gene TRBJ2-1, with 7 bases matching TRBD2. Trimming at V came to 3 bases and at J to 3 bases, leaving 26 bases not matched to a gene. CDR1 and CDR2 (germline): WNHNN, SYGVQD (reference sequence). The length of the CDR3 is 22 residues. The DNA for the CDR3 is TGCGCCAGCAGTGACTCCGAAAACGAGGGAGGGCCACGGGTTTTTCTCTACAATGAGCAGTTCTTC. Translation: CASSDSENEGGPRVFLYNEQFF.

CDR3 nucleotides: TGTGCCACCAGTTCTCCCCGGGGAGAGCAGTTCTTC. Translated: CATSSPRGEQFF. V and J are TRBV24-1 and TRBJ2-1; perhaps TRBD2 as D (5 bases). Germline V CDR1 and CDR2: KGHDR, SFDVKD. This CDR3 is built from 12 residues. The V end was cut by 6 bases, the J end by 10 bases, with 12 bases between.

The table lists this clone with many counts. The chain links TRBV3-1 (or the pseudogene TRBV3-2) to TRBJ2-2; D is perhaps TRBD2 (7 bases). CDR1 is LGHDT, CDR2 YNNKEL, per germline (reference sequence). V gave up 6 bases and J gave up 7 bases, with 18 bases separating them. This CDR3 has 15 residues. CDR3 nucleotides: TGTGCCAGCAGACTTAATGGGGGGGGCCACGGGGAGCTGTTTTTT. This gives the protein CASRLNGGGHGELFF.

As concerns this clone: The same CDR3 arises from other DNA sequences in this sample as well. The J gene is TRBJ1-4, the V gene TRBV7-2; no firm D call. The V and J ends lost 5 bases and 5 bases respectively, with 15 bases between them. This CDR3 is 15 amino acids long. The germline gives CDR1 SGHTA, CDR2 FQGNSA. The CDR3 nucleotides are TGTGCCAGCAGCGAAGACCTTGGAGCCAATGAAAAACTGTTTTTT. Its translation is CASSEDLGANEKLFF.

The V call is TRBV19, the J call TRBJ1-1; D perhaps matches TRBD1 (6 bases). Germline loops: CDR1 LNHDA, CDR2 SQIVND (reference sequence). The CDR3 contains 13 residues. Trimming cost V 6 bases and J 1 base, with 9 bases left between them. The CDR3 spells CASRDSSNTEAFF. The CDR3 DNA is TGTGCCAGTAGGGACAGTTCGAACACTGAAGCTTTCTTT.

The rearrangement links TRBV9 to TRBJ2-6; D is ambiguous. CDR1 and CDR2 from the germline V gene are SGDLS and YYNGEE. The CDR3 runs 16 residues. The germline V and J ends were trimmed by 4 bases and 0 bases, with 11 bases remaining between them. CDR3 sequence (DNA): TGTGCCAGCAGCCAATCCACAGACTCTGGGGCCAACGTCCTGACTTTC. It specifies CASSQSTDSGANVLTF.

The CDR3 DNA is TGTGCCACCAGCAGAATTGGACAGCTCCTCTCCTACGAGCAGTACTTC. Translated: CATSRIGQLLSYEQYF. This chain joins TRBV15 and TRBJ2-7; a weak D match, TRBD1 (6 bases). CDR3 length equals 16 residues. CDR1 and CDR2 (germline): LNHNV, YYDKDF (reference sequence). The V and J ends lost 2 bases and 0 bases respectively, with 14 bases between them.

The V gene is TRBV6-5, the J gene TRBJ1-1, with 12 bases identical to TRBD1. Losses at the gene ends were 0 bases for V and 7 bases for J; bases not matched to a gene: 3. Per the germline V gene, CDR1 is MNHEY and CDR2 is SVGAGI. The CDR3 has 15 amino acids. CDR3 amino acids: CASSYSGTGGDEAFF. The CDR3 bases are TGTGCCAGCAGTTACTCGGGGACAGGGGGCGATGAAGCTTTCTTT.

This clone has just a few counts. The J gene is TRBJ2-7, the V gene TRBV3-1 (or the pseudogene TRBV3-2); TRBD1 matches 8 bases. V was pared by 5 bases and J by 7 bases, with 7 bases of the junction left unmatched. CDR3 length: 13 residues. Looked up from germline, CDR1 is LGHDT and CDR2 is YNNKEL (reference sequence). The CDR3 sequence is CASSSQGAGEQYF. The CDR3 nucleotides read TGTGCCAGCAGCAGTCAGGGGGCAGGGGAGCAGTACTTC.